What follows are 18 T cell receptor beta chains derived from one specimen sequenced in a study of blood T cells in healthy people across ages. Combining a sample-barcoded 5' primer with a J-beta primer mix, a second PCR ran for roughly 7 to 12 cycles. TCRdb passed the 5' RACE reads through MiXCR, listing each CDR3 protein once. The data contain roughly 900,000 distinct CDR3 sequences, under 30% of them seen just once; the ten biggest clones take up 17%. The source material was blood. All receptors derive from a woman of 80 years or more in good health.

A word on this clonotype: It may be a read error: a sequence one base away is much more abundant. The rearrangement links TRBV6-2 or TRBV6-3 to TRBJ2-7; 12 nucleotides agree with TRBD1. The CDR3 sequence is 15 residues long. The germline CDR1 and CDR2 sequences are MNHEY and SVGEGT. J gave up 7 bases and V 5 bases, and 9 bases lay outside the gene matches. CDR3 nucleotides: TGTGCCAGCAGTGCGCCGGGGACAGGGGGCTGGGAGCAGTACTTC. Encoded protein: CASSAPGTGGWEQYF.

This clonotype has just a few counts. This chain uses TRBV9 with TRBJ1-2; D is undetermined. This CDR3 region has 15 residues. V was clipped by 0 bases and J by 8 bases, with 17 bases between them. The germline V gene encodes CDR1 SGDLS and CDR2 YYNGEE. CDR3 sequence (DNA): TGTGCCAGCAGCGTAGAACCAGGAACCATATCCGGCTACACCTTC. Amino acids: CASSVEPGTISGYTF.

This clonotype was seen once. This may come from a read error, since a much larger clone is one base off. CDR3 nucleotide sequence: TGTGCCAGCAGCTTAGCGACAGCGCATGGCTACACCTTC. This gives the protein CASSLATAHGYTF. The chain joins TRBV7-2 to TRBJ1-2; D possibly corresponds to TRBD1 (5 bases). The CDR3 consists of 13 residues. Trimming shortened V by 0 bases and J by 6 bases, and 8 bases separated the two germline ends. Germline V gene lookup returns CDR1 SGHTA and CDR2 FQGNSA.

This clonotype was recorded a few times. A read error may explain this, as a much larger clone is one base away. This chain uses TRBV4-3 with TRBJ1-4; a weak D match, TRBD1 (5 bases). The CDR3 is 14 amino acids. Germline assignment: CDR1 LGHNA and CDR2 YSLEER. CDR3 amino acids: CASSQETGEGKRFF. The CDR3 bases are TGCGCCAGCAGCCAAGAAACAGGAGAAGGAAAACGGTTTTTT.

This clonotype appeared many times. The chain couples TRBV11-2 to TRBJ2-1; 7 bases fit TRBD1. Germline CDR1 reads SGHAT; CDR2 reads FQNNGV. V lost 5 bases, J lost 6 bases, and 4 bases stayed unmatched. The CDR3 contains 13 residues. CDR3 sequence reads: CASSPQGPNEQFF. The DNA for the CDR3 is TGTGCCAGCAGCCCACAGGGGCCCAATGAGCAGTTCTTC.

In its sample, this clonotype was seen once. The gene calls are TRBV4-1 and TRBJ1-1; tentative D call: TRBD1 (5 bases). The V gene's germline CDR1 is MGHRA and CDR2 YSYEKL. This CDR3 is 16 amino acids long. The V and J ends lost 3 bases and 4 bases respectively, with 18 bases between them. The CDR3 DNA follows: TGCGCCAGCAGCCAGGAGGACACCCGATTGAGCACTGAAGCTTTCTTT. Translated, it gives CASSQEDTRLSTEAFF.

This clonotype was recorded many times. The chain couples TRBV3-1 to TRBJ2-7; a weak D match, TRBD1 (5 bases). This CDR3 is built from 13 residues. Germline-derived CDR1 and CDR2 are LGHDT and YNNKEL (reference sequence). V lost 4 bases and J lost 0, with 7 bases in between. CDR3 bases: TGTGCCAGCAGCCTCAGGGACTCCTACGAGCAGTACTTC. Translated: CASSLRDSYEQYF.

This clonotype came up once. One end of the junction does not line up with germline, which may come from a read error. The V gene is TRBV12-3 or TRBV12-4, the J gene TRBJ2-3; D may correspond to TRBD1 or TRBD2 (5 bases each). CDR3 length: 17 residues. Written as DNA, the CDR3 is TGCGCCAGCAGTTTAGCGCAAACAGGAGTCAGCACAGATATGCAGTATTTT. Amino acid sequence: CASSLAQTGVSTDMQYF.

This clonotype has a count of ten or more. The chain carries TRBV6-6 and TRBJ2-7; D is tentatively TRBD1 or TRBD2 (5 bases each). V lost 0 bases and J lost 5, with 11 bases in between. From germline, CDR1 is MNHNY and CDR2 SVGAGI (reference sequence). This CDR3 has 14 residues. The CDR3 DNA follows: TGTGCCAGCAGTTACTCTGGCAGGGAGAACGAGCAGTACTTC. This translates into CASSYSGRENEQYF.

V is TRBV4-2 and J is TRBJ2-7; 8 bases are shared with TRBD2. Germline CDR1 and CDR2: LGHNA and YNFKEQ. Trimming cost V 4 bases and J 7 bases; bases outside gene matches: 12. The CDR3 consists of 15 residues. CDR3 nucleotides: TGTGCCAGCAGCCTAACCGGGACTAGGGCCCATGAGCAGTACTTC. Protein: CASSLTGTRAHEQYF.

The chain combines TRBV27 with TRBJ1-1; perhaps TRBD1 as D (5 bases). V gave up 10 bases and J gave up 7 bases, with 19 bases separating them. This CDR3 is 13 amino acids long. Germline V gene lookup returns CDR1 MNHEY and CDR2 SMNVEV (reference sequence). The CDR3: CATLQAAPFEAFF. CDR3 DNA: TGTGCCACCCTACAGGCTGCCCCCTTTGAAGCTTTCTTT.

Remarks on this clonotype: An end of the junction differs from the germline gene, which may be a read error. The chain uses TRBV4-3 and TRBJ1-3; D is undetermined. Germline V CDR1 and CDR2: LGHNA, YSLEER. This CDR3 has 15 residues. The CDR3 here is CASSQDGNTGNTTYF. The DNA of the CDR3 is TGCGCCAGCAGTCAAGATGGGAACACTGGAAACACCACATATTTT.

This clonotype occurred many times. This CDR3 reads CASKRTEETQYF. For the CDR3, the DNA is TGTGCCAGCAAGAGGACAGAAGAGACCCAGTACTTC. The chain employs TRBV6-2 or TRBV6-3 and TRBJ2-5; D is perhaps TRBD1 (6 bases). The CDR3 sequence is 12 residues long. Germline CDR1 reads MNHEY; CDR2 reads SVGEGT. Between the trimmed V and J ends, which lost 7 bases and 3 bases, there was a span of 9 bases.

This clonotype was detected a few times. The chain joins TRBV20-1 to TRBJ1-1; TRBD1 agrees at 8 bases. The germline gives CDR1 DFQATT, CDR2 SNEGSKA (reference sequence). The CDR3 consists of 16 residues. The J segment lost 3 bases and the V segment lost 3 bases, leaving 12 bases of the junction unmatched. The CDR3 loop is CSASQGALFDYTEAFF. As DNA, the CDR3 is TGCAGTGCTAGTCAGGGGGCTCTTTTTGATTACACTGAAGCTTTCTTT.

The sample holds many counts of this clonotype. This chain links TRBV7-2 with TRBJ2-5; D is uncertain. The germline CDR1 and CDR2 sequences are SGHTA and FQGNSA. The V gene lost 0 bases and the J gene lost 1 base, with 9 bases spanning the gap. The CDR3 sequence is 15 residues long. Here the CDR3 reads CASSLAGAIQETQYF. As DNA, the CDR3 is TGTGCCAGCAGCTTAGCGGGCGCGATCCAAGAGACCCAGTACTTC.

The chain joins TRBV10-3 to TRBJ2-5; D uncertain. The CDR3 has 12 amino acids. The V end lost 8 bases, the J end lost 5 bases, and 12 bases lay between the germline ends. Germline V lookup: CDR1 ENHRY, CDR2 SYGVKD. The CDR3: CAIASDGETQYF. The CDR3 nucleotides are TGTGCCATCGCCTCCGACGGGGAGACCCAGTACTTC.

V and J are TRBV2 and TRBJ1-6; D might be TRBD1 (5 bases). CDR3 size: 13 residues. CDR1 SNHLY and CDR2 FYNNEI come from the germline V gene. V gave up 11 bases and J gave up 7 bases, with 15 bases separating them. The chain's CDR3 is CASGVADNSPLHF. The CDR3 DNA reads as TGTGCCTCGGGGGTGGCAGACAATTCACCCCTCCACTTT. The full variable domain, in which reference TRBV2 and TRBJ1-6 provide the parts outside the CDR3, is EPEVTQTPSHQVTQMGQEVILRCVPISNHLYFYWYRQILGQKVEFLVSFYNNEISEKSEIFDDQFSVERPDGSNFTLKIRSTKLEDSAMYFCASGVADNSPLHFGNGTRLTVT.

The chain employs TRBV5-1 and TRBJ1-2; D gene ambiguous. Per the germline V gene, CDR1 is SGHRS and CDR2 is YFSETQ. The CDR3 is made up of 14 amino acids. V lost 4 bases, J lost 6 bases, and 16 bases lay in between. CDR3 in amino acids: CASSPSSYAHGYTF. CDR3 bases: TGCGCCAGCAGCCCCTCCAGCTACGCCCATGGCTACACCTTC.